This T cell receptor beta chain is from a study of CXCR3-negative and CXCR3-positive naive CD8 T cells (dated 2019 in TCRdb). Notes on the research overall: In total, roughly 150 million TRB reads were obtained, or roughly 1.5 +/- 0.3 million reads per library. The diversity and physicochemical repertoire analyses included 11 donors pooled from two independent experiments. The TRBV-TRBJ cluster analysis covered naive subsets from five or six donors and memory cells from 3 donors.

Study-wide findings and limitations: TRB CDR3s from CXCR3-positive naive cells showed higher hydrophobicity (lower Kidera factor 4), lower energy, and higher strength and volume indices than CXCR3-negative naive cells. Because surface CD5, which has been linked to self-reactivity in mice, was comparable between naive subsets, TCR interaction strength was also inferred from TRB CDR3 physicochemical properties. Freshly isolated PBMCs were used for most assays because CXCR3 expression went down partially after cryopreservation. Both naive subsets had comparably high repertoire diversity, while memory CD8+ T cells had much lower repertoire diversity. Within the same donor, TRBV-TRBJ usage looked similar between naive CXCR3-negative and CXCR3-positive cells, but memory cells had distinct patterns.

Sequencing instrument: NextSeq 550. The Human TCR Profiling Kit (MiLaboratory) was used to make UMI-labeled 5' RACE TRB cDNA libraries. cDNA synthesis used the entire amount of extracted RNA, and PCR amplification then used the entire amount of cDNA produced. The libraries were made side by side, with each library going through the same number of PCR cycles. The original pipeline was this. With a minimum of two reads required per UMI, MIGEC and MiXCR pulled out about 50,000 +/- 10,000 unique UMI-labeled TRB cDNA molecules from each library. An average of roughly 40,000 +/- 10,000 functional in-frame TRB CDR3 nucleotide clonotypes without stop codons was found per library. After each sample was downsampled to 5000 UMI-labeled TRB molecules, VDJtools was used to calculate diversity metrics such as normalized Shannon-Wiener and Chao1. VDJtools computed clonotype-size-weighted physicochemical properties of the central five CDR3 residues: interaction energy, strength, volume and Kidera factor 4. TCRdb reprocessed the reads, so every CDR3 protein sequence counts as one entry and DNA is not shown. The V and J calls, along with clone size, are taken from TCRdb and not from the paper's own processing. The table of this sample itemizes 65,000 to 85,000 distinct CDR3 sequences. Around 1.5% of the sample is in the top ten clones.

Details on this clonotype: Its antigen target is currently unknown.

Each CD8+ T cell subset was flow-sorted in triplicate, and 250,000 to 350,000 cells per subset were placed directly into RLT lysis buffer. To exclude memory contaminants, naive CD8+ T cells were stringently defined as CD45RO-CCR7+CD27+CD95-. Peripheral blood mononuclear cells were isolated from buffy coats by standard density gradient centrifugation. Naive CXCR3-negative and CXCR3-positive CD8+ T cells were flow-sorted using a FACSAria III. Total RNA was extracted from sorted cells using an RNeasy Mini Kit. Taken from the germline V gene, the CDR1 and CDR2 loops are SGHTA and FQGNSA. The CDR3 measures 16 amino acids from cysteine to phenylalanine. DNA is not recorded here.

This TCR derives from a human donor in good health. Some clones in this sample may be carry-over from other donors' samples. The sequenced sample was naive CXCR3- CD8+ T cells from blood. Sample cell subset or site, as interpreted from the label and publication: CD45RO-CCR7+CD27+CD95- naive CD8+ T cells lacking CXCR3 (TNR3-). In this chain, TRBV7-2 is recombined with TRBJ2-7; TCRdb lists TRBD2, though no DNA is available to test this call. The CDR3 amino acid sequence is: CASSLGLAGGYYEQYF.